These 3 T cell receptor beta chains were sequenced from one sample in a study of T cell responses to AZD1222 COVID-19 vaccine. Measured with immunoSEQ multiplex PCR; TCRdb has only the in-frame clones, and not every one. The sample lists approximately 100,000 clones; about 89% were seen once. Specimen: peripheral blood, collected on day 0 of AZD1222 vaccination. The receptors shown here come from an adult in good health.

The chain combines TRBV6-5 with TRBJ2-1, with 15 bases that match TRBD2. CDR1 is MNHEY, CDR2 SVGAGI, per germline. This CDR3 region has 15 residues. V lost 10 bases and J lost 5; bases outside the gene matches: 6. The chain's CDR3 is CATRTSGGVNNEQFF. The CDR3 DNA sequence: TGTGCCACCAGGACTAGCGGGGGGGTAAACAATGAGCAGTTCTTC.

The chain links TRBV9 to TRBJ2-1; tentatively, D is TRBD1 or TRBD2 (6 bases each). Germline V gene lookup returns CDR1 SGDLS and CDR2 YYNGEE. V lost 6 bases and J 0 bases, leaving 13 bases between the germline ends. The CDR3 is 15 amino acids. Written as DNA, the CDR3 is TGTGCCAGCACCGTGGGGGGCAGCTCCTACAATGAGCAGTTCTTC. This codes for CASTVGGSSYNEQFF.

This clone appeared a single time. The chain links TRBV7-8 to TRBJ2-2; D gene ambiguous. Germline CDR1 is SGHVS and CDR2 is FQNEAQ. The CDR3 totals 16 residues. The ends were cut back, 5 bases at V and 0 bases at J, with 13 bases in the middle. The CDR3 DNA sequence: TGTGCCAGCAGCCGATTCCGCGTGGCGAACACCGGGGAGCTGTTTTTT. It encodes CASSRFRVANTGELFF.